This passage covers 9 T cell receptor beta chains from one sample sequenced in a study of siplizumab effects on memory and regulatory T cells. TCRdb's table, derived via immunoSEQ multiplex PCR, lists solely in-frame clones and lacks some. Of roughly 92,000 clones listed, over 85% are singletons. Sequencing was carried out using non-Treg CD4+ T cells sorted from blood. The origin of the receptors is a human donor in good health.

The V gene is TRBV9, the J gene TRBJ2-1; 7 nucleotides line up with TRBD1. This CDR3 is 14 amino acids long. Losses at the gene ends were 6 bases for V and 3 bases for J; bases not matched to a gene: 6. Germline loops: CDR1 SGDLS, CDR2 YYNGEE. The chain's CDR3 is CASTRDSIYNEQFF. The CDR3, as DNA: TGTGCCAGCACTCGGGACAGCATCTACAATGAGCAGTTCTTC.

V usage is TRBV6-5 and J usage is TRBJ2-7; D may be TRBD2 (5 bases). The CDR3 contains 13 residues. Germline V CDR1 and CDR2: MNHEY, SVGAGI. The V end lost 6 bases, the J end lost 9 bases, and 18 bases lay between the germline ends. Written as DNA, the CDR3 is TGTGCCAGCAGGCCATCCCCGCGACTAAGGCAGTACTTC. Translated, it gives CASRPSPRLRQYF.

This clone was detected once. The rearrangement links TRBV11-2 to TRBJ1-4; TRBD1 matches 9 bases. The J segment lost 3 bases and the V segment lost 5 bases, leaving 4 bases of the junction unmatched. From germline, CDR1 is SGHAT and CDR2 FQNNGV. This CDR3 spans 15 amino acids. The CDR3 nucleotides read TGTGCCAGCAGCCTGTGGACAGGGGCTAATGAAAAACTGTTTTTT. This codes for CASSLWTGANEKLFF.

This clone was seen just once. V gene TRBV6-5 combines with J gene TRBJ1-5; no firm D call. Germline lookup yields CDR1 MNHEY and CDR2 SVGAGI. The CDR3 is 11 amino acids. Trimming left V 5 bases short and J 10 bases short, with 9 bases between. The CDR3 DNA sequence: TGTGCCAGCAGTGAAGCCCTCCCCCAGCATTTT. As protein: CASSEALPQHF.

J is TRBJ1-1 and V is TRBV30; no reliable D call. V lost 1 base, J lost 1 base, and 4 bases lay in between. The CDR3 has 12 amino acids. The germline V gene encodes CDR1 GTSNPN and CDR2 SVGIG (reference sequence). The CDR3 spells CAWSDRNTEAFF. The CDR3 DNA follows: TGTGCCTGGAGTGATAGGAACACTGAAGCTTTCTTT.

J is TRBJ1-5 and V is TRBV11-3, with TRBD1 matching over 12 bases. The ends lost 3 bases at V and 7 bases at J; junction bases unmatched: 4. Germline V gene data show CDR1 as SGHNT and CDR2 as YENEEA. The CDR3 has 15 amino acids. The CDR3: CASSFWDRGRQPQHF. The CDR3 nucleotides are TGTGCCAGCAGCTTTTGGGACAGGGGGCGGCAGCCCCAGCATTTT.

The chain uses TRBV6-5 and TRBJ2-2; D might be TRBD1 (6 bases). The J call is doubtful: the DNA matches TRBJ1-3 better. Germline CDR1 MNHEY, CDR2 SVGAGI. CDR3 size: 16 residues. CDR3 amino acids: CASSSTGPPSGNTIYF. The CDR3 DNA follows: TGTGCCAGCAGTTCCACAGGGCCTCCCTCTGGAAACACCATATATTTT.

The V and J genes are TRBV5-4 and TRBJ2-2; 8 bases line up with TRBD2. CDR1 SGHNT and CDR2 YYREEE come from the germline V gene (reference sequence). This CDR3 has 17 amino acids. V shed 6 bases, J shed 3 bases, and the junction held 13 bases outside the gene matches. CDR3 DNA sequence: TGTGCCAGCACCCCTCCGGGAGGGCCTAGGGACACCGGGGAGCTGTTTTTT. This sequence encodes CASTPPGGPRDTGELFF.

The CDR3 region is CASSFGASYEQYF. For the CDR3, the DNA is TGCGCCAGCAGCTTCGGGGCATCCTACGAGCAGTACTTC. The chain couples TRBV5-1 to TRBJ2-7; D could derive from TRBD1 or TRBD2 (5 bases each). The germline V and J ends were trimmed by 2 bases and 1 base, with 7 bases remaining between them. The CDR3 contains 13 residues. CDR1 and CDR2 from the germline V gene are SGHRS and YFSETQ.